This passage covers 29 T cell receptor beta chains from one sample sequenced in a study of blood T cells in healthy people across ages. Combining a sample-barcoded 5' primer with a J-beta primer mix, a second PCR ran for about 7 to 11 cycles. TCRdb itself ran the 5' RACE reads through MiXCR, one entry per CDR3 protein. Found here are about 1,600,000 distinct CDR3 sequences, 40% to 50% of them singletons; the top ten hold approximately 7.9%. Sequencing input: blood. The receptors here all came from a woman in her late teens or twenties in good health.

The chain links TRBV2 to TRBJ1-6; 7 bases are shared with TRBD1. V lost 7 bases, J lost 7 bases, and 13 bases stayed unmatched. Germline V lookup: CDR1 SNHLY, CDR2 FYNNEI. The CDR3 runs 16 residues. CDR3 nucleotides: TGTGCCAGCACCCCGGACAGGCAAGTGGGCAATTCACCCCTCCACTTT. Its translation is CASTPDRQVGNSPLHF.

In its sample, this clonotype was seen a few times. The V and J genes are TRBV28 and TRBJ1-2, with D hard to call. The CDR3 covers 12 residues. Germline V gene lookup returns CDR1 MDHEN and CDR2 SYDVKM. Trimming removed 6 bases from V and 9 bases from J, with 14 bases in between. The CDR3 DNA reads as TGTGCCAGCAGACCCCCTCTCTTGAGCTACACCTTC. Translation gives CASRPPLLSYTF.

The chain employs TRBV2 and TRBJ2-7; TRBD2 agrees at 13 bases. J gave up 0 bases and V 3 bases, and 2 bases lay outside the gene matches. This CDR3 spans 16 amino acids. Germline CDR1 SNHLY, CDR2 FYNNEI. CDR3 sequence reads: CASSERTSGSSYEQYF. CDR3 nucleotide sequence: TGTGCCAGCAGTGAGCGGACTAGCGGGAGCTCCTACGAGCAGTACTTC.

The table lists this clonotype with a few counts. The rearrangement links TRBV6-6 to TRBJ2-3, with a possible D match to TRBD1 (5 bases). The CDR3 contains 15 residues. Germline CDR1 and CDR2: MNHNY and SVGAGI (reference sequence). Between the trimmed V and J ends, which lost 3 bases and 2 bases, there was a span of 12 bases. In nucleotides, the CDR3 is TGTGCCAGCAGTTATTGGGGCAGAATCACAGATACGCAGTATTTT. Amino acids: CASSYWGRITDTQYF.

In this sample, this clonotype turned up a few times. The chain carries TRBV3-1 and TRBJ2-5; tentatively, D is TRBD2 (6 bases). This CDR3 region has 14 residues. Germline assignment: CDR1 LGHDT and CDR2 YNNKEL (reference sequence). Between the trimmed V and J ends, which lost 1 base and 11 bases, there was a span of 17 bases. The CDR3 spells CASSQVTGAVEQYF. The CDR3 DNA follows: TGTGCCAGCAGCCAAGTAACGGGAGCGGTTGAGCAGTACTTC.

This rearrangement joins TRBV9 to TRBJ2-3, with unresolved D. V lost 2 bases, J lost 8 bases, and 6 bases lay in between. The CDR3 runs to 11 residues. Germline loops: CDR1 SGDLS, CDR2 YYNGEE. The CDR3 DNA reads TGTGCCAGCAGCGTCGGCGGTACGCAGTATTTT. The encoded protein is CASSVGGTQYF.

The DNA for the CDR3 is TGTGCCAGCAGTTTCCAGGACAGGGCGTACGAGCAGTACTTC. Translating it yields CASSFQDRAYEQYF. The chain employs TRBV27 and TRBJ2-7; the match to TRBD1 covers 8 bases. Germline loops: CDR1 MNHEY, CDR2 SMNVEV (reference sequence). This CDR3 contains 14 residues. V lost 3 bases, J lost 4 bases, and 5 bases stayed unmatched.

DNA for the CDR3: TGTGCCAGCAGTTTGGGTACAGGGAGGAATGAGCAGTACTTC. This codes for CASSLGTGRNEQYF. V gene TRBV27 combines with J gene TRBJ2-7; the D gene could be TRBD1 or TRBD2 (6 bases each). The V gene lost 3 bases and the J gene lost 7 bases, with 16 bases spanning the gap. This CDR3 is built from 14 residues. CDR1 is MNHEY, CDR2 SMNVEV, per germline (reference sequence).

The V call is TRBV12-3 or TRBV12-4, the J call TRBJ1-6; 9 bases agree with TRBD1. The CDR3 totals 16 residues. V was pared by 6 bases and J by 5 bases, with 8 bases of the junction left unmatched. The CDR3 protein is CASSYSGTGHNSPLHF. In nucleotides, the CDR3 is TGTGCCAGCAGCTACAGTGGGACAGGGCATAATTCACCCCTCCACTTT.

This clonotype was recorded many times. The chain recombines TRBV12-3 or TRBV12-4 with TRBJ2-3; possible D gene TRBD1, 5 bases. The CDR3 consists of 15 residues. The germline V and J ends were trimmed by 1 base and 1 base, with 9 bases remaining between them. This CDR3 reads CASSLGGRGTDTQYF. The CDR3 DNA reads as TGTGCCAGCAGTTTAGGAGGCAGGGGCACAGATACGCAGTATTTT.

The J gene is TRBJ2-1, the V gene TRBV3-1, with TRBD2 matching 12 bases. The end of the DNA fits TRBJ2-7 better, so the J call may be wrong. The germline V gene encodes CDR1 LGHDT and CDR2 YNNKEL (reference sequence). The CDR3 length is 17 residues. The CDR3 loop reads CASSQGRRLAGANEQYF. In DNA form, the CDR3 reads TGTGCCAGCAGCCAAGGGCGGAGACTAGCGGGAGCTAATGAGCAGTACTTC.

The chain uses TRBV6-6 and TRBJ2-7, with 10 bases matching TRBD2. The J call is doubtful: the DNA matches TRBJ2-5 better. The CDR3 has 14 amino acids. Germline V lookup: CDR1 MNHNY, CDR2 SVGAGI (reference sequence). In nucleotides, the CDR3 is TGTGCCAGCAGTTACACTAGCGGGGACAAGACCCAGTACTTC. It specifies CASSYTSGDKTQYF.

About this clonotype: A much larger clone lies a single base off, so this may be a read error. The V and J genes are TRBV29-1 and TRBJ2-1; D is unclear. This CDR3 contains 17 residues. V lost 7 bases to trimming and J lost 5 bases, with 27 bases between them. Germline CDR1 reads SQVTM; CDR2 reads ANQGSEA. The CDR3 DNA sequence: TGCAGCGCCCAACCATCCCGGGTCCTACAGCCTGACAATGAGCAGTTCTTC. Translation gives CSAQPSRVLQPDNEQFF.

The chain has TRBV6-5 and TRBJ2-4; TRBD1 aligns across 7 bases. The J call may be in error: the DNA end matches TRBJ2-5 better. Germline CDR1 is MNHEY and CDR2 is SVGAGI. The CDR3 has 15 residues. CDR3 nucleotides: TGTGCCAGCAGTTTCCGGGACAGTTTACAAGAGACCCAGTACTTC. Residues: CASSFRDSLQETQYF.

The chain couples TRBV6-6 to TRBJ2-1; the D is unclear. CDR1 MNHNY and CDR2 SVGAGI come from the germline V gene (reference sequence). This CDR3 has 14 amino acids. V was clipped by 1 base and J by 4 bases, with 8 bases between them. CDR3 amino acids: CASSYLTTYNEQFF. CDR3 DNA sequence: TGTGCCAGCAGTTACTTGACAACTTACAATGAGCAGTTCTTC.

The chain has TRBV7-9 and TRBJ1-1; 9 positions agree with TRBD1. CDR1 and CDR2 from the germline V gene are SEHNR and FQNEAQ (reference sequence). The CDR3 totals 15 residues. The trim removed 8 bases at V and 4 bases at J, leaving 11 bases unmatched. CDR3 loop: CASADRGVRSTEAFF. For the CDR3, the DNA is TGTGCCAGCGCGGACAGGGGAGTGCGAAGCACTGAAGCTTTCTTT.

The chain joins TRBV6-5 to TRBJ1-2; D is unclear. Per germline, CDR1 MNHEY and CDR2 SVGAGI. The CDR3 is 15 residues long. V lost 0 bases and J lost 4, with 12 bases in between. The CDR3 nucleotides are TGTGCCAGCAGTTACTCCGGGCGCAACAGCTATGGCTACACCTTC. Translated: CASSYSGRNSYGYTF.

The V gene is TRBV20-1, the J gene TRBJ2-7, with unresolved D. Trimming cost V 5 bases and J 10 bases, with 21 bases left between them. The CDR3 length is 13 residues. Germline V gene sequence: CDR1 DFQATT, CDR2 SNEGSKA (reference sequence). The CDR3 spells CSAPYGVLATQYF. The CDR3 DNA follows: TGCAGTGCTCCCTATGGGGTGTTGGCGACTCAGTACTTC.

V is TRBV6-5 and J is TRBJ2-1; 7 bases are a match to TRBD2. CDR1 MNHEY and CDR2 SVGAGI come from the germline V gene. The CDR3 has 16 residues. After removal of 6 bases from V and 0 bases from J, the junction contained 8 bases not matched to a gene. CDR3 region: CASSRAGRSSYNEQFF. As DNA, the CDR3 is TGTGCCAGCAGCAGAGCGGGACGGAGCTCCTACAATGAGCAGTTCTTC.

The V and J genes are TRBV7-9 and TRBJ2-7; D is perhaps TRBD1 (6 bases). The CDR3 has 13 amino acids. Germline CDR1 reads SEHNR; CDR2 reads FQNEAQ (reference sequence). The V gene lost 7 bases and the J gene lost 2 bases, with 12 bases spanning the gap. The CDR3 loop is CASTTGSTYEQYF. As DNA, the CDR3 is TGTGCCAGCACCACAGGGTCCACCTACGAGCAGTACTTC.

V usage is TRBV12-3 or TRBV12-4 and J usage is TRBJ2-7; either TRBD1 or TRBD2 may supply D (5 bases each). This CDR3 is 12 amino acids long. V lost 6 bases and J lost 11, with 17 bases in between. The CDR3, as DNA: TGTGCCAGCAGGTCCTATAGGGGAGAGAAGTACTTC. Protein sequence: CASRSYRGEKYF.

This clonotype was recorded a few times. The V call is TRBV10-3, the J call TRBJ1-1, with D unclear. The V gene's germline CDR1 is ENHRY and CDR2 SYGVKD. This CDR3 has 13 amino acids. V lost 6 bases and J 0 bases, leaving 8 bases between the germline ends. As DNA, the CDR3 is TGTGCCATCAGGTCGCAGCTGAACACTGAAGCTTTCTTT. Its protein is CAIRSQLNTEAFF.

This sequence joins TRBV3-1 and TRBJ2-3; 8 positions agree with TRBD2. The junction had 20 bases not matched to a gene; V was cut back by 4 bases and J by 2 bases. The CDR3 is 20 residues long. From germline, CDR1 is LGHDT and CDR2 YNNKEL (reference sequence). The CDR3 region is CASSLDPGRGVQSSTDTQYF. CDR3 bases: TGTGCCAGCAGCCTCGACCCGGGGCGGGGGGTACAAAGCTCCACAGATACGCAGTATTTT.

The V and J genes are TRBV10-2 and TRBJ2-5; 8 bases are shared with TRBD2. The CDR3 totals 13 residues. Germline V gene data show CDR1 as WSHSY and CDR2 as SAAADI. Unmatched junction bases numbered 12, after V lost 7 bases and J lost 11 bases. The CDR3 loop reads CASIRAGDMEQYF. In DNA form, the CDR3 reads TGCGCCAGCATAAGAGCGGGAGATATGGAGCAGTACTTC.

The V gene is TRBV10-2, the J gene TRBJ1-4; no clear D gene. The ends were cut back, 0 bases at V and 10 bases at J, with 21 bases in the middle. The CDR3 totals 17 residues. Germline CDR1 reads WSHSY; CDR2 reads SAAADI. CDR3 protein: CASSESGPTDLQRKLFF. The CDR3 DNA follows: TGCGCCAGCAGTGAGTCCGGGCCGACGGACCTCCAACGAAAACTGTTTTTT.

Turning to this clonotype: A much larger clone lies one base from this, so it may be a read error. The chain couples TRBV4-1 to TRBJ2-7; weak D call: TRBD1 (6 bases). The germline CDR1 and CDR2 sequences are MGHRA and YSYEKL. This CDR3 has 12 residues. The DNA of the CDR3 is TGCGCCAGCCAGGGGCCCCTCTACGAGCAGAACTTC. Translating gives CASQGPLYEQNF.

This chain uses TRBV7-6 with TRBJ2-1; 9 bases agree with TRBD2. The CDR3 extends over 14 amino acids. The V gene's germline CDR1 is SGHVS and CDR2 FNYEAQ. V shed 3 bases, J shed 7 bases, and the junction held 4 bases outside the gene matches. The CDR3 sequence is CASSLSSGENEQFF. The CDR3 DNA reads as TGTGCCAGCAGCTTGTCTAGCGGGGAAAATGAGCAGTTCTTC.

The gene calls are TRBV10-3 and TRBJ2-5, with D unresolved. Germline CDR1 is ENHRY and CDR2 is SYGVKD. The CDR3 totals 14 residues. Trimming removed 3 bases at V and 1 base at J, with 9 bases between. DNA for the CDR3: TGTGCCATCAGTGACGAGACCACCCAAGAGACCCAGTACTTC. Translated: CAISDETTQETQYF.

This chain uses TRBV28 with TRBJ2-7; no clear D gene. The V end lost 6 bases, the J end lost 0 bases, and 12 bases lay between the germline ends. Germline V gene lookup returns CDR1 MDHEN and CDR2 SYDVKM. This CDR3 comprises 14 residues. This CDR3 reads CASSLGWASYEQYF. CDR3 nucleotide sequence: TGTGCCAGCAGCCTCGGATGGGCCTCCTACGAGCAGTACTTC.